This is a list of T cell receptor beta chains from one sample in a study of T cells in Graves' hyperthyroidism and ophthalmopathy. TCRdb reanalysed the multiplex PCR reads using MiXCR and keeps one entry per CDR3 protein. The sample contains about 640,000 distinct CDR3 sequences, around 21% of which appear only once. Input material: blood. Receptor source: a man younger than 45 with Graves' ophthalmopathy. Both conserved end residues are part of each CDR3. Each record gives: D gene, J gene, V gene, clone size, CDR3 protein, CDR3 DNA. D genes are given only for firm matches. The size entry is marked missing in some rows and otherwise reads once, few, many or a size class.

D gene: NA
J gene: TRBJ1-4
V gene: TRBV29-1
clone size: NA
CDR3 protein: CSVDTGLGNEKLFF
CDR3 DNA: TGCAGCGTTGACACGGGGCTGGGTAATGAAAAACTGTTTTTT

D gene: TRBD2
J gene: TRBJ2-1
V gene: TRBV7-6
clone size: NA
CDR3 protein: CASSPSGTSGTSSYNEQFF
CDR3 DNA: TGTGCCAGCTCACCATCCGGGACTAGCGGGACGAGCTCCTACAATGAGCAGTTCTTC

D gene: TRBD2
J gene: TRBJ2-7
V gene: TRBV20-1
clone size: few
CDR3 protein: CRALAGGSYEQYF
CDR3 DNA: TGCAGAGCCCTAGCGGGAGGTTCCTACGAGCAGTACTTC

D gene: NA
J gene: TRBJ2-6
V gene: TRBV11-2
clone size: few
CDR3 protein: CASSRERFLTF
CDR3 DNA: TGTGCCAGCAGCCGAGAGAGGTTCCTGACTTTC

D gene: TRBD1
J gene: TRBJ2-7
V gene: TRBV20-1
clone size: few
CDR3 protein: CSAMGTGTYEQYF
CDR3 DNA: TGCAGTGCTATGGGGACAGGGACTTACGAGCAGTACTTC

D gene: TRBD1
J gene: TRBJ1-1
V gene: TRBV29-1
clone size: once
CDR3 protein: CSVSTGGNTEAFF
CDR3 DNA: TGCAGCGTTTCGACAGGGGGCAACACTGAAGCTTTCTTT

D gene: NA
J gene: TRBJ1-4
V gene: TRBV28
clone size: few
CDR3 protein: CASSFSGSNEKLFF
CDR3 DNA: TGTGCCAGCAGTTTCTCCGGATCTAATGAAAAACTGTTTTTT

D gene: NA
J gene: TRBJ1-1
V gene: TRBV27
clone size: many
CDR3 protein: CASRKQGNTEAFF
CDR3 DNA: TGTGCCAGCCGCAAACAGGGGAACACTGAAGCTTTCTTT

D gene: NA
J gene: TRBJ1-1
V gene: TRBV5-1
clone size: many
CDR3 protein: CASSSLMGDTEAFF
CDR3 DNA: TGCGCCAGCAGCTCCCTCATGGGGGACACTGAAGCTTTCTTT

D gene: TRBD1
J gene: TRBJ1-5
V gene: TRBV6-2/TRBV6-3
clone size: NA
CDR3 protein: CASSSPTDRGEEPQHF
CDR3 DNA: TGTGCCAGCAGCTCACCTACCGACAGGGGGGAAGAACCCCAGCATTTT

D gene: TRBD1
J gene: TRBJ2-2
V gene: TRBV6-5
clone size: NA
CDR3 protein: CVSSYRGGTGELFF
CDR3 DNA: TGTGTCAGCAGTTACAGGGGCGGAACCGGGGAGCTGTTTTTT

D gene: TRBD1
J gene: TRBJ1-2
V gene: TRBV3-1
clone size: many
CDR3 protein: CASSRQDRFGYGYTF
CDR3 DNA: TGTGCCAGCAGCCGCCAGGACAGGTTCGGCTATGGCTACACCTTC

D gene: NA
J gene: TRBJ2-3
V gene: TRBV4-3
clone size: NA
CDR3 protein: CASSQVKSDTQYF
CDR3 DNA: TGCGCCAGCAGCCAAGTTAAGTCAGATACGCAGTATTTT

D gene: TRBD2
J gene: TRBJ2-7
V gene: TRBV11-2
clone size: few
CDR3 protein: CASSLDPGYGLAGPYEQYF
CDR3 DNA: TGTGCCAGCAGCTTAGATCCGGGATATGGACTAGCGGGGCCTTACGAGCAGTACTTC

D gene: NA
J gene: TRBJ1-1
V gene: TRBV18
clone size: many
CDR3 protein: CASSPQGPWTEAFF
CDR3 DNA: TGTGCCAGCTCACCACAGGGGCCGTGGACTGAAGCTTTCTTT

D gene: NA
J gene: TRBJ1-1
V gene: TRBV27
clone size: few
CDR3 protein: CASSTRQPPATEAFF
CDR3 DNA: TGTGCCAGCAGTACGCGACAGCCCCCCGCCACTGAAGCTTTCTTT

D gene: NA
J gene: TRBJ2-7
V gene: TRBV5-1
clone size: few
CDR3 protein: CASSAGTEAYEQYF
CDR3 DNA: TGCGCCAGCAGCGCCGGGACCGAGGCCTACGAGCAGTACTTC

D gene: TRBD2
J gene: TRBJ2-2
V gene: TRBV24-1
clone size: NA
CDR3 protein: CVTSEHGLAGGTGELFF
CDR3 DNA: TGTGTCACCAGTGAACACGGACTAGCGGGAGGCACCGGGGAGCTGTTTTTT

D gene: TRBD1
J gene: TRBJ2-5
V gene: TRBV28
clone size: many
CDR3 protein: CASSAGTGGETQYF
CDR3 DNA: TGTGCCAGCAGTGCCGGGACAGGGGGGGAGACCCAGTACTTC

D gene: TRBD1
J gene: TRBJ2-7
V gene: TRBV12-3/TRBV12-4
clone size: many
CDR3 protein: CASSPRTGADRTYEQYF
CDR3 DNA: TGTGCCAGCAGTCCCCGGACAGGCGCCGATCGGACCTACGAGCAGTACTTC

D gene: NA
J gene: TRBJ2-3
V gene: TRBV12-3/TRBV12-4
clone size: NA
CDR3 protein: CASKGTSTDTQYF
CDR3 DNA: TGTGCCAGCAAGGGAACTAGCACAGATACGCAGTATTTT

D gene: NA
J gene: TRBJ2-3
V gene: TRBV11-2
clone size: few
CDR3 protein: CASSSPSGPSTDTQYF
CDR3 DNA: TGTGCCAGCAGCTCTCCCTCCGGCCCTAGCACAGATACGCAGTATTTT

D gene: TRBD1
J gene: TRBJ2-5
V gene: TRBV2
clone size: many
CDR3 protein: CASTWTGVQYF
CDR3 DNA: TGTGCCAGCACCTGGACAGGGGTCCAGTACTTC

D gene: NA
J gene: TRBJ1-1
V gene: TRBV4-3
clone size: many
CDR3 protein: CASSQDKNTEAFF
CDR3 DNA: TGTGCCAGCAGCCAAGACAAAAACACTGAAGCTTTCTTT

D gene: TRBD1
J gene: TRBJ1-3
V gene: TRBV19
clone size: few
CDR3 protein: CASSTDTGDGNTIYF
CDR3 DNA: TGTGCCAGTAGTACCGACACAGGGGACGGAAACACCATATATTTT

D gene: NA
J gene: TRBJ2-2
V gene: TRBV7-2
clone size: NA
CDR3 protein: CASSLLLTGNTGELFF
CDR3 DNA: TGTGCCAGCAGCTTACTTTTGACAGGGAACACCGGGGAGCTGTTTTTT

D gene: TRBD2
J gene: TRBJ2-3
V gene: TRBV7-3
clone size: few
CDR3 protein: CASSWASGGTDTQYF
CDR3 DNA: TGTGCCAGCAGCTGGGCTAGCGGGGGTACAGATACGCAGTATTTT

D gene: NA
J gene: TRBJ1-5
V gene: TRBV10-1
clone size: NA
CDR3 protein: CASSDLAPGTQHF
CDR3 DNA: TGTGCCAGCAGTGATTTAGCCCCAGGGACCCAGCATTTT

D gene: TRBD2
J gene: TRBJ2-1
V gene: TRBV27
clone size: NA
CDR3 protein: CASISSQGTSSEQFF
CDR3 DNA: TGTGCCAGCATCAGTAGCCAGGGGACTAGTAGTGAGCAGTTCTTC

D gene: NA
J gene: TRBJ1-1
V gene: TRBV10-2
clone size: NA
CDR3 protein: CASSESEIFTEAFF
CDR3 DNA: TGCGCCAGCAGTGAGTCGGAGATTTTCACTGAAGCTTTCTTT

D gene: NA
J gene: TRBJ2-7
V gene: TRBV5-8
clone size: NA
CDR3 protein: CASSLEKASSYEQYF
CDR3 DNA: TGTGCCAGCAGCTTGGAAAAGGCCAGCTCCTACGAGCAGTACTTC

D gene: NA
J gene: TRBJ2-1
V gene: TRBV6-1
clone size: many
CDR3 protein: CASSTRDTLFF
CDR3 DNA: TGTGCCAGCAGTACGAGAGATACTTTGTTCTTC

D gene: NA
J gene: TRBJ1-2
V gene: TRBV19
clone size: NA
CDR3 protein: CATLPLDDYNYGYTF
CDR3 DNA: TGTGCCACCCTTCCTCTTGACGACTACAACTATGGCTACACCTTC

D gene: NA
J gene: TRBJ2-5
V gene: TRBV30
clone size: many
CDR3 protein: CACAFAPYQETQYF
CDR3 DNA: TGTGCCTGTGCATTTGCACCTTACCAAGAGACCCAGTACTTC

D gene: TRBD2
J gene: TRBJ2-1
V gene: TRBV7-8
clone size: many
CDR3 protein: CASVGGAYNEQFF
CDR3 DNA: TGTGCCAGCGTGGGGGGGGCCTACAATGAGCAGTTCTTC

D gene: NA
J gene: TRBJ2-6
V gene: TRBV7-2
clone size: NA
CDR3 protein: CASRTKPGQGRSGANVLTF
CDR3 DNA: TGTGCCAGCAGAACAAAACCGGGACAAGGGCGCTCTGGGGCCAACGTCCTGACTTTC

D gene: NA
J gene: TRBJ2-7
V gene: TRBV6-1
clone size: few
CDR3 protein: CASSYITGNYEQYF
CDR3 DNA: TGTGCCAGCAGTTACATCACAGGGAACTACGAGCAGTACTTC

D gene: NA
J gene: TRBJ2-3
V gene: TRBV5-1
clone size: many
CDR3 protein: CASSLELARRDTQYF
CDR3 DNA: TGCGCCAGCAGCTTGGAGCTAGCGCGTCGAGATACGCAGTATTTT

D gene: TRBD2
J gene: TRBJ2-7
V gene: TRBV7-9
clone size: many
CDR3 protein: CASSPLPRTSGTLSSYEQYF
CDR3 DNA: TGTGCCAGCAGCCCTCTACCGAGGACTAGCGGGACCCTTAGCTCCTACGAGCAGTACTTC

D gene: NA
J gene: TRBJ2-6
V gene: TRBV5-1
clone size: NA
CDR3 protein: CASSRPTTVSGANVLTF
CDR3 DNA: TGCGCCTCCTCAAGGCCGACGACAGTCTCTGGGGCCAACGTCCTGACTTTC

D gene: NA
J gene: TRBJ2-3
V gene: TRBV11-2
clone size: many
CDR3 protein: CASSLAVSSTDTQYF
CDR3 DNA: TGTGCCAGCAGCTTAGCGGTCTCGAGCACAGATACGCAGTATTTT

D gene: NA
J gene: TRBJ2-3
V gene: TRBV2
clone size: NA
CDR3 protein: CASSRQGITDTQYF
CDR3 DNA: TGTGCCAGCAGTCGCCAGGGGATAACAGATACGCAGTATTTT

D gene: NA
J gene: TRBJ2-1
V gene: TRBV18
clone size: NA
CDR3 protein: CASSPGMGRDEQFF
CDR3 DNA: TGTGCCAGCTCACCAGGGATGGGAAGAGATGAGCAGTTCTTC

D gene: TRBD1
J gene: TRBJ1-1
V gene: TRBV11-2
clone size: many
CDR3 protein: CASSIRTGGTEAFF
CDR3 DNA: TGTGCCAGCAGCATTCGGACAGGAGGCACTGAAGCTTTCTTT

D gene: NA
J gene: TRBJ2-3
V gene: TRBV19
clone size: NA
CDR3 protein: CASSNTAFNTDTQYF
CDR3 DNA: TGTGCCAGTAGTAATACAGCCTTCAATACAGATACGCAGTATTTT

D gene: NA
J gene: TRBJ1-1
V gene: TRBV28
clone size: NA
CDR3 protein: CASSFQLSEAFF
CDR3 DNA: TGTGCCAGCAGTTTCCAATTGAGCGAAGCTTTCTTT

D gene: NA
J gene: TRBJ2-3
V gene: TRBV7-9
clone size: few
CDR3 protein: CASSLGASRSTDTQYF
CDR3 DNA: TGTGCCAGCAGCTTAGGGGCTAGCAGAAGCACAGATACGCAGTATTTT

D gene: TRBD2
J gene: TRBJ2-7
V gene: TRBV29-1
clone size: few
CDR3 protein: CSVDGLAPGEQYF
CDR3 DNA: TGCAGCGTTGATGGACTAGCGCCTGGCGAGCAGTACTTC

D gene: NA
J gene: TRBJ2-7
V gene: TRBV10-3
clone size: many
CDR3 protein: CAISDGGGARSYEQYF
CDR3 DNA: TGTGCCATCAGTGATGGTGGCGGGGCCCGATCCTACGAGCAGTACTTC

D gene: NA
J gene: TRBJ1-4
V gene: TRBV29-1
clone size: NA
CDR3 protein: CSVAEGGRHEKLFF
CDR3 DNA: TGCAGCGTTGCAGAGGGGGGGCGTCATGAAAAACTGTTTTTT

D gene: TRBD2
J gene: TRBJ2-3
V gene: TRBV19
clone size: NA
CDR3 protein: CASSKYSGSTDTQYF
CDR3 DNA: TGTGCCAGTAGCAAATATAGCGGGAGCACAGATACGCAGTATTTT

D gene: NA
J gene: TRBJ2-5
V gene: TRBV9
clone size: few
CDR3 protein: CASSVVEGTQYF
CDR3 DNA: TGTGCCAGCAGCGTAGTGGAGGGGACCCAGTACTTC

D gene: NA
J gene: TRBJ1-1
V gene: TRBV5-1
clone size: many
CDR3 protein: CASRFTLQGNTEAFF
CDR3 DNA: TGCGCCAGCAGGTTCACCTTACAGGGCAACACTGAAGCTTTCTTT

D gene: TRBD2
J gene: TRBJ2-7
V gene: TRBV14
clone size: few
CDR3 protein: CASGLAAYEQYF
CDR3 DNA: TGTGCCAGCGGACTAGCGGCCTACGAGCAGTACTTC

D gene: NA
J gene: TRBJ2-5
V gene: TRBV7-9
clone size: many
CDR3 protein: CASSPDYQETQYF
CDR3 DNA: TGTGCCAGCAGCCCGGACTACCAAGAGACCCAGTACTTC

D gene: NA
J gene: TRBJ2-2
V gene: TRBV7-9
clone size: NA
CDR3 protein: CASSYRTIDTGELFF
CDR3 DNA: TGTGCCAGCAGTTACCGAACGATAGACACCGGGGAGCTGTTTTTT

D gene: TRBD2
J gene: TRBJ2-1
V gene: TRBV3-1
clone size: many
CDR3 protein: CASSQVSLWREGQNEQFF
CDR3 DNA: TGTGCCAGCAGCCAAGTATCGCTCTGGCGGGAGGGCCAGAATGAGCAGTTCTTC

D gene: TRBD1
J gene: TRBJ1-3
V gene: TRBV18
clone size: many
CDR3 protein: CASSPDRSSGNTIYF
CDR3 DNA: TGTGCCAGCAGCCCGGACAGGAGCTCTGGAAACACCATATATTTT

D gene: TRBD1
J gene: TRBJ2-6
V gene: TRBV3-1
clone size: few
CDR3 protein: CASSQGSGTGAGANVLTF
CDR3 DNA: TGTGCCAGCAGCCAAGGCTCCGGGACAGGGGCTGGGGCCAACGTCCTGACTTTC